Below are 19 T cell receptor beta chains sequenced from a single sample in a study of metastatic and nonmetastatic thyroid tumors. Through MiXCR, TCRdb re-clonotyped the PCR reads. The data show several thousand clones, about 14% seen once. Each patient went into thyroid surgery without having received any treatment. Sequencing used blood. The receptors were gathered from a female donor with papillary thyroid cancer or a benign thyroid nodule (not recorded which). Some clones in this sample may be carry-over from other donors' samples.

By sample share, this clone is medium-sized. The V and J genes are TRBV7-9 and TRBJ1-2; a possible D gene is TRBD1 (5 bases). Trimming pared 5 bases from V and 4 bases from J, leaving 17 bases between. CDR3 length: 15 amino acids. Germline V gene data show CDR1 as SEHNR and CDR2 as FQNEAQ (reference sequence). CDR3 region: CASSPQGDLGYGYTF. In DNA form, the CDR3 reads TGTGCCAGCAGCCCGCAGGGAGATCTTGGCTATGGCTACACCTTC.

This clone appeared many times. The genes are TRBV3-2 and TRBJ2-1; TRBD2, the D gene given by the table, was not confirmed from the DNA. TRBV3-2 is termed a pseudogene. The length of the CDR3 is 15 residues. CDR3 DNA: TGTGCCAGCAGCCAAGAGACTAGCGGCTACAATGAGCAGTTCTTC. As protein: CASSQETSGYNEQFF.

This clone appeared a few times. This CDR3 is CASREGIGIIHEQYF. The CDR3 DNA reads as TGTGCCAGCAGGGAGGGGATCGGGATTATACACGAGCAGTACTTC. V is TRBV28 and J is TRBJ2-7, with D possibly being TRBD2 (6 bases). CDR1 and CDR2 from the germline V gene are MDHEN and SYDVKM. Trimming took off 6 bases at V and 5 bases at J, with 20 bases between the two ends. The CDR3 spans 15 residues. The full variable domain, with the rest looked up from reference TRBV28 and TRBJ2-7, is DVKVTQSSRYLVKRTGEKVFLECVQDMDHENMFWYRQDPGLGLRLIYFSYDVKMKEKGDIPEGYSVSREKKERFSLILESASTNQTSMYLCASREGIGIIHEQYFGPGTRLTVT.

The rearrangement joins TRBV6-6 to TRBJ1-3; TRBD1 is a possible D gene (5 bases). V was cut by 2 bases and J by 4 bases, with 9 bases left in between. Looked up from germline, CDR1 is MNHNY and CDR2 is SVGAGI (reference sequence). The CDR3 length is 14 residues. Here the CDR3 reads CASSYLGGGNTIYF. The DNA for the CDR3 is TGTGCCAGCAGTTACCTTGGGGGGGGAAACACCATATATTTT.

This clone was counted a few times. The genes are TRBV7-3 and TRBJ1-2; no definite D call. CDR3 length: 13 residues. Germline assignment: CDR1 SGHTA and CDR2 FQGTGA. V was cut by 1 base and J by 6 bases, with 9 bases left in between. CDR3 loop: CASSLSPTDGYTF. In DNA, the CDR3 is TGTGCCAGCAGCTTAAGCCCTACGGATGGCTACACCTTC.

To note about this clone: The CDR3 ends on some other residue instead of the conserved phenylalanine or tryptophan, so this is likely a read error. No DNA is shown, since the ends of the CDR3 on it are uncertain; the CDR3 is the one TCRdb lists. The chain links TRBV19 to TRBJ1-5; the D segment call TRBD1 is taken from the table without a DNA check. The CDR3 adds up to 14 amino acids, both ends counted. Per the germline V gene, CDR1 is LNHDA and CDR2 is SQIVND (reference sequence). CDR3 loop: CASQDRGSNQPQQV.

This clone was counted at least ten times. The V gene is TRBV7-9, the J gene TRBJ2-3; TRBD1 is a possible D gene (6 bases). This CDR3 spans 16 amino acids. Germline CDR1 reads SEHNR; CDR2 reads FQNEAQ (reference sequence). Trimming took off 3 bases at V and 1 base at J, with 14 bases between the two ends. CDR3 residues: CASSLGRGWGTDTQYF. The CDR3 nucleotides are TGTGCCAGCAGCTTGGGCAGGGGCTGGGGCACAGATACGCAGTATTTT.

This chain connects TRBV6-2 or TRBV6-3 to TRBJ2-1, with 8 bases that match TRBD2. CDR1 is MNHEY and CDR2 is SVGEGT in the germline V gene. Trimming at V came to 6 bases and at J to 9 bases, leaving 7 bases not matched to a gene. This CDR3 is built from 13 residues. The CDR3: CASRRAREVEQFF. The CDR3 DNA follows: TGTGCCAGCAGGCGTGCGCGGGAGGTTGAGCAGTTCTTC.

This clone rates as medium-sized. The chain recombines TRBV30 with TRBJ2-7, with no clear D. The V end was cut by 2 bases, the J end by 9 bases, with 17 bases between. From germline, CDR1 is GTSNPN and CDR2 SVGIG (reference sequence). The CDR3 is 13 amino acids. The CDR3, as DNA: TGTGCCTGGAGTTCGCCTTCAGAGTCTGGGCAGTACTTC. Translated: CAWSSPSESGQYF.

This clone is deemed medium-sized (0.01 to 0.1%). J is TRBJ2-3 and V is TRBV19; 11 bases fit TRBD1. V shed 4 bases, J shed 4 bases, and the junction held 10 bases outside the gene matches. Germline lookup yields CDR1 LNHDA and CDR2 SQIVND (reference sequence). This CDR3 has 17 amino acids. Here the CDR3 DNA reads TGTGCCAGTAGTACGGGACAGGGGGGATTAGGCGCAGATACGCAGTATTTT. It is translated as CASSTGQGGLGADTQYF.

Ten or more counts support this clone. The genes are TRBV7-2 and TRBJ1-3; D is ambiguous. The germline CDR1 and CDR2 sequences are SGHTA and FQGNSA. The ends were cut back, 1 base at V and 2 bases at J, with 6 bases in the middle. The length of the CDR3 is 14 residues. The CDR3 region is CASSLGSTGNTIYF. The CDR3 region has the DNA TGTGCCAGCAGCTTAGGATCGACTGGAAACACCATATATTTT.

Sample share makes this clone medium-sized. The rearrangement joins TRBV6-5 to TRBJ2-1; no firm D call. V was pared by 0 bases and J by 9 bases, with 3 bases between. The germline V gene has CDR1 MNHEY and CDR2 SVGAGI. The CDR3 runs to 11 residues. This CDR3 is CASSYSSEQFF. CDR3 DNA: TGTGCCAGCAGTTACTCGTCTGAGCAGTTCTTC.

This clone was detected many times. With a much larger clone just one base away, this may be a read error. The V and J genes are TRBV12-3 or TRBV12-4 and TRBJ1-3; D unresolved. The CDR3 runs 13 residues. This CDR3 reads CVSTPGFGNTIYF. The CDR3 DNA reads TGTGTCAGCACCCCCGGTTTCGGAAACACCATATATTTT.

By sample fraction, this clone is medium-sized (0.01 to 0.1%). The chain couples TRBV4-3 to TRBJ1-3; 11 positions agree with TRBD1. The CDR3 length is 16 residues. With 3 bases clipped from V and 4 bases from J, the junction kept 5 bases outside the gene matches. Germline CDR1 is LGHNA and CDR2 is YSLEER. The CDR3 is CASSQDRGLSGNTIYF. CDR3 sequence (DNA): TGCGCCAGCAGCCAGGACAGGGGGCTTTCAGGAAACACCATATATTTT.

The chain uses TRBV5-1 and TRBJ1-2; 8 bases are shared with TRBD1. Germline CDR1 is SGHRS and CDR2 is YFSETQ. The CDR3 extends over 15 amino acids. With V trimmed by 4 bases and J by 0 bases, 5 bases remained unmatched. CDR3 amino acids: CASSPEQGANYGYTF. The CDR3 nucleotides read TGCGCCAGCAGCCCAGAACAGGGGGCTAACTATGGCTACACCTTC.

The table lists this clone with many counts. V is TRBV14 and J is TRBJ2-3; TRBD1 matches 9 bases. The CDR3 runs to 16 residues. The germline V gene has CDR1 SGHDN and CDR2 FVKESK. J gave up 0 bases and V 4 bases, and 5 bases lay outside the gene matches. The CDR3 sequence is CASSPTGGYSTDTQYF. The CDR3 DNA sequence: TGTGCCAGCAGCCCGACAGGGGGTTATAGCACAGATACGCAGTATTTT. Together with reference TRBV14 and TRBJ2-3, the CDR3 gives the full variable domain: EAGVTQFPSHSVIEKGQTVTLRCDPISGHDNLYWYRRVMGKEIKFLLHFVKESKQDESGMPNNRFLAERTGGTYSTLKVQPAELEDSGVYFCASSPTGGYSTDTQYFGPGTRLTVL.

This clone was counted many times. The genes are TRBV5-1 and TRBJ2-5; TRBD1 aligns across 12 bases. Germline V lookup: CDR1 SGHRS, CDR2 YFSETQ. The J segment lost 5 bases and the V segment lost 0 bases, leaving 5 bases of the junction unmatched. The CDR3 spans 16 residues. The CDR3 loop is CASSLEGQGARETQYF. The CDR3 DNA follows: TGCGCCAGCAGCTTGGAGGGACAGGGGGCCAGGGAGACCCAGTACTTC.

This clone was picked up many times. The chain has TRBV29-1 and TRBJ2-7, with D possibly being TRBD1 (6 bases). V was shortened by 5 bases and J by 5 bases, with 22 bases between the two germline ends. CDR3 length: 15 residues. The germline V gene has CDR1 SQVTM and CDR2 ANQGSEA. The CDR3 region is CSVPQGSGNMHEQYF. Here the CDR3 DNA reads TGCAGCGTTCCGCAGGGGTCAGGGAATATGCACGAGCAGTACTTC.

The chain employs TRBV7-4 and TRBJ1-4, with no clear D. The CDR3 is 18 residues long. Germline lookup yields CDR1 SGHVT and CDR2 SQSDAQ. Trimming removed 5 bases from V and 1 base from J, with 20 bases in between. As DNA, the CDR3 is TGTGCCAGCAGCCACGGTTGGGGAGGTAGGCAAACTAATGAAAAACTGTTTTTT. Its protein is CASSHGWGGRQTNEKLFF.